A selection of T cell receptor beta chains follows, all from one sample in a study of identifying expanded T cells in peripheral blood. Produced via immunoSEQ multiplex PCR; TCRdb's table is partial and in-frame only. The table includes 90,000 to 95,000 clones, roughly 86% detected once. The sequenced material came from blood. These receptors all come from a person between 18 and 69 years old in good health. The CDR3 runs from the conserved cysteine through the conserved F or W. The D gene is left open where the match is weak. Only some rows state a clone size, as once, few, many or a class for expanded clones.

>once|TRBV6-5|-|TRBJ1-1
TGTGCCAGCAGTTTAACAGGCCCCCAAGACACTGAAGCTTTCTTT
CASSLTGPQDTEAFF
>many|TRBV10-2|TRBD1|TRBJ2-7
TGCGCCAGCAAGACAGGGTACGAGCAGTACTTC
CASKTGYEQYF
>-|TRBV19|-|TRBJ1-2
TGTGCCAGTAGTCCTCCTCAAGGACAAAGACGCTATGGCTACACCTTC
CASSPPQGQRRYGYTF
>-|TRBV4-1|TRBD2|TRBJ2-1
TGCGCCAGCAGCCAAGACAGGAGCGGGAAAGGGTACAATGAGCAGTTCTTC
CASSQDRSGKGYNEQFF
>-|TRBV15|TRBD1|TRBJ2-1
TGTGCCACCAGCAGAGTCCCGGGACAGGGTAACGATGAGCAGTTCTTC
CATSRVPGQGNDEQFF
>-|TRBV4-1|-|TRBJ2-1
TGCGCCAGCAGCCAAGACGGGGGCCTGGGGGATGAGCAGTTCTTC
CASSQDGGLGDEQFF
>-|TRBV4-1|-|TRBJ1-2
TGCGCCAGCAGCCAAGAAGGAACAGGGCTTAACTATGGCTACACCTTC
CASSQEGTGLNYGYTF
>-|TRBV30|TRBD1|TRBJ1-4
TGTGCCTGGAGGGATACCGGGACAGCGAAAAAAAAACTGTTTTTT
CAWRDTGTAKKKLFF
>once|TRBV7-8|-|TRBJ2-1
TGTGCCAGCACCCTCTTCGGGGTTTACAATGAGCAGTTCTTC
CASTLFGVYNEQFF
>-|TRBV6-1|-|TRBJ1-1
TGTGCCAGCTCGACAGGGAACACTGAAGCTTTCTTT
CASSTGNTEAFF
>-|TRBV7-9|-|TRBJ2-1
TGTGCCAGCAGCTTAGCGACACTCACGAGCTCCTACAATGAGCAGTTCTTC
CASSLATLTSSYNEQFF
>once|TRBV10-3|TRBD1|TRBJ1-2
TGTGCCGCCCGGCGGGTAGACAGGGGTGAAGGCTACACCTTC
CAARRVDRGEGYTF
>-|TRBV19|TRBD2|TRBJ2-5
TGTGCCAGTAGGGGTCGATCAGGGAGGGCCCTCCCTGGGGAGACCCAGTACTTC
CASRGRSGRALPGETQYF
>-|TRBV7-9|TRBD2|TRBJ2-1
TGTGCCAGCAGCGGTGGACTAGCGGGAGTGTGGGAGCAGTTCTTC
CASSGGLAGVWEQFF
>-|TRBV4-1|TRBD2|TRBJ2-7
TGCGCCAGCAGCCAAGTCGACGGGGGGGCCTACGAGCAGTACTTC
CASSQVDGGAYEQYF
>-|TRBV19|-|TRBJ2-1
TGTGCCAGTAGTATACTTGGCGGGTCTGAGCAGTTCTTC
CASSILGGSEQFF
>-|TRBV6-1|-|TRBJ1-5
TGTGCCAGCAGTGAAGCGGACGGGGGCAAACAGCCCCAGCATTTT
CASSEADGGKQPQHF
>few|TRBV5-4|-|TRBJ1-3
TGTGCCAGCAGCTTGCGAGGTGCCGGAAACACCATATATTTT
CASSLRGAGNTIYF
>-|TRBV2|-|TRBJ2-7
TGTGCCAGCATTGAGACAAGCCCCTACGAGCAGTACTTC
CASIETSPYEQYF
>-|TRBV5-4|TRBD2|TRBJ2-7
TGTGCCAGCAGGGGCGGGACTAGCGGGCGGCAGTACTTC
CASRGGTSGRQYF
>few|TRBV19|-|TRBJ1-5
TGTGCCAGTAGTAGACCCGCACAGGGAAAGGGCGGAAGCCAGCCCCAGCATTTT
CASSRPAQGKGGSQPQHF
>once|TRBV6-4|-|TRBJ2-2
TGTGCCAGCAGTGACAGGGACACCGGGGAGCTGTTTTTT
CASSDRDTGELFF
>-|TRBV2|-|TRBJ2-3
TGTGCCAGCAGTCCCGGGACGTCTAGCACAGATACGCAGTATTTT
CASSPGTSSTDTQYF
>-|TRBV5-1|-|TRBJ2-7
TGCGCCAGCAGCTTGGAGGGCAGGTCCCCCTACGAGCAGTACTTC
CASSLEGRSPYEQYF
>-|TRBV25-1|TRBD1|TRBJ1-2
TGTGCCAGCAGTGAATATGCCCGGCCGGGACAGGGCCGCTATGGCTACACCTTC
CASSEYARPGQGRYGYTF
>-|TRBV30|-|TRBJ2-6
TGTGCCTGGAGTGTATCGGACACCTCTGGGGCCAACGTCCTGACTTTC
CAWSVSDTSGANVLTF
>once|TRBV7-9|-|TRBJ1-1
TGTGCCAGCAGTCTGCCCATCATGAACACTGAAGCTTTCTTT
CASSLPIMNTEAFF
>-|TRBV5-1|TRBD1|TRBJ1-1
TGCGCCAGCCAACATAAACAGGGGAGCACTGAAGCTTTCTTT
CASQHKQGSTEAFF
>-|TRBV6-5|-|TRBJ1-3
TGTGCCAGCAGTTTTGCGCGGGGGGGTAGTGGAAACACCATATATTTT
CASSFARGGSGNTIYF
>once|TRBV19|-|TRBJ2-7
TGTGCCAGTAGTACGGACAGAAACGACGAGCAGTACTTC
CASSTDRNDEQYF
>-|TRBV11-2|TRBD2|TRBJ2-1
TGTGCCAGCAGCCTTAGCGGGACCTTGAATGAGCAGTTCTTC
CASSLSGTLNEQFF
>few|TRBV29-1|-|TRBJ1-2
TGCAGCGCTGGGACATCCTATGGCTACACCTTC
CSAGTSYGYTF
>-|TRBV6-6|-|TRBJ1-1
TGTGCCAGCAAAGGGCAGACGAACACTGAAGCTTTCTTT
CASKGQTNTEAFF
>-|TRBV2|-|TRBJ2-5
TGTGCCAGCAGTGAACTCCTAGTACAAGAGACCCAGTACTTC
CASSELLVQETQYF
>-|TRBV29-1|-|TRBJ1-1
TGCAGCGTTGGAGTAAGGTGGAACACTGAAGCTTTCTTT
CSVGVRWNTEAFF
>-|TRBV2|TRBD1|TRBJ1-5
TGTGCCAGCAGAGGGGACAGGGGGAATCAGCCCCAGCATTTT
CASRGDRGNQPQHF
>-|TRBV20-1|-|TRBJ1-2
TGCAGTGCTCCCAGGGGCTATGGCTACACCTTC
CSAPRGYGYTF
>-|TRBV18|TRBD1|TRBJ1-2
TGTGCCAGCTCACCAGGGACAGCCGGCCTGACGGGCTACACCTTC
CASSPGTAGLTGYTF
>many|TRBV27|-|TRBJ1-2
TGTGCCAGCATGGGACACGATTATGGCTACACCTTC
CASMGHDYGYTF
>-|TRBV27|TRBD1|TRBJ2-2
TGTGCCAGCAGTATACGACAGGGTTCGCGCACCGGGGAGCTGTTTTTT
CASSIRQGSRTGELFF
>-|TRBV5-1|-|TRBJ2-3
TGCGCCAGCAGCCCCCAAGGGCCCATCACAGATACGCAGTATTTT
CASSPQGPITDTQYF
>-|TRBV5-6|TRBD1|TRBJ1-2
TGTGCCAGCAGCTTGGCCGGGACAGGGGTCAACTATGGCTACACCTTC
CASSLAGTGVNYGYTF
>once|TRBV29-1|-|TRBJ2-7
TGCAGCGTTGCGCCGGGAACCTACGAGCAGTACTTC
CSVAPGTYEQYF
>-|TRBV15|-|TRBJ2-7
TGTGCCACCGCGTCCGAGGTCGGCGGGACCGAGGTTCCCTACGAGCAGTACTTC
CATASEVGGTEVPYEQYF
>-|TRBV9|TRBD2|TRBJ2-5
TGTGCCAGCAGCCCCCTAGCGGGAGTGGGGGAGACCCAGTACTTC
CASSPLAGVGETQYF
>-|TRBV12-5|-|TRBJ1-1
TGTGCTAGTGGTCCCAGCAGGAACACTGAAGCTTTCTTT
CASGPSRNTEAFF
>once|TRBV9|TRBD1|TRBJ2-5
TGTGCCAGCAGCGATACGACAGGGGCGAAGGGGACCCAGTACTTC
CASSDTTGAKGTQYF
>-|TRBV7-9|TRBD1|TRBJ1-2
TGTGCCAGCAGCTTGGAGGGGACAGGAAGAGCTAACTATGGCTACACCTTC
CASSLEGTGRANYGYTF
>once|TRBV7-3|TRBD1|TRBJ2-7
TGTGCCAGCAGCTTGACCACACAGGGGGCCATCAACGAGCAGTACTTC
CASSLTTQGAINEQYF
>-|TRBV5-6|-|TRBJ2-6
TGTGCCAGCAGCTTAGACAAAAGCTCTGGGGCCAACGTCCTGACTTTC
CASSLDKSSGANVLTF